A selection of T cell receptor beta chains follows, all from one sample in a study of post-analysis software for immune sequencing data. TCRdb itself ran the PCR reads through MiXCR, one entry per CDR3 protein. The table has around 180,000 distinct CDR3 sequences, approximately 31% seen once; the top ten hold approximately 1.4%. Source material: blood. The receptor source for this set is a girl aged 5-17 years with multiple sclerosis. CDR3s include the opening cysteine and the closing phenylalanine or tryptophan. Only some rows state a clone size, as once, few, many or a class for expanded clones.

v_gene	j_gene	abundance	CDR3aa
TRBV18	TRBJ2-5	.	CASSADGLRETQYF
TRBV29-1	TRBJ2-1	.	CSADRNPGLNNEQFF
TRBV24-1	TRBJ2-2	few	CATSDPGLDTGELFF
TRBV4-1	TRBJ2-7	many	CASSQESGLKQYF
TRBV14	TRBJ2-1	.	CASSQDFRVGEQFF
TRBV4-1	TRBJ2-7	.	CASSQGAGAYERYF
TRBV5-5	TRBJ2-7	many	CASSLYFEGSYEQYF
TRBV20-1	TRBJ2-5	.	CSAIRAGGEETQYF
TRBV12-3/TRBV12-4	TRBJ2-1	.	CASSLGGSGDNEQFF
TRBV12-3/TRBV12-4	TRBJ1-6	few	CASSPGTGGSPPHF
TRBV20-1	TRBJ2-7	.	CSARPLSNEQYF
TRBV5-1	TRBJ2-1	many	CASSLAGVYNEQFF
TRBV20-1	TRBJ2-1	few	CSARWASGRYNEQFF